A selection of T cell receptor beta chains follows, all from one sample in a study of T cell repertoires in cytomegalovirus infection. MiXCR, applied by TCRdb to the reads, yields one record per CDR3 protein. Of about 330,000 distinct CDR3 sequences listed, about a third are singletons. The antigens these receptors bind are not known. This specimen consisted of cultured PBMCs, obtained from culture after CMV antigen stimulation. The receptor set was obtained from a human donor in good health (CMV status not recorded). Some clones in this sample may be carry-over from other donors' samples. CDR3s include the opening cysteine and the closing phenylalanine or tryptophan. D genes are given only for firm matches. Where a row states a size, it is once, few, many or the class of an expanded clone; other rows omit it.

13 | TRBJ2-3 | TRBV7-2 | TRBD2 | few | TGTGCCAGCAGCCGGACATGGCTAGCGGAGCAGTATTTT | CASSRTWLAEQYF
16 | TRBJ2-3 | TRBV28 | TRBD2 | - | TGTGCCAGCAGTGAAGAGGGGTCGGGGGGTTCAAATACGCAGTATTTT | CASSEEGSGGSNTQYF
13 | TRBJ2-1 | TRBV19 | - | few | TGTGCCAGTAGTATAGGGTCTTACAATGAGCAGTTCTTC | CASSIGSYNEQFF
14 | TRBJ2-7 | TRBV7-8 | - | - | TGTGCCAGCAGCCGACCGGGACGCCCCTACGAGCAGTACTTC | CASSRPGRPYEQYF
15 | TRBJ1-5 | TRBV4-3 | - | many | TGCGCCAGCAGCCAAGATCGAGTTAGCAATCAGCCCCAGCATTTT | CASSQDRVSNQPQHF
16 | TRBJ2-1 | TRBV6-2/TRBV6-3 | TRBD2 | - | TGTGCCAGCAGTTATTTCGGGGGGACCTCCTACAATGAGCAGTTCTTC | CASSYFGGTSYNEQFF
15 | TRBJ2-7 | TRBV27 | - | - | TGTGCCAGCAGTTTAAGGGGGGCAGAAGCCTACGAGCAGTACTTC | CASSLRGAEAYEQYF
13 | TRBJ2-1 | TRBV23-1 | - | - | TGCGCCAGCAGTCAATCGGGGACAAATGAGCAGTTCTTC | CASSQSGTNEQFF
17 | TRBJ2-1 | TRBV7-2 | TRBD2 | - | TGTGCCAGCAGCCCAAGGAGGGGAAGCGGGAGTAGAGATGAGCAGTTCTTC | CASSPRRGSGSRDEQFF
17 | TRBJ2-1 | TRBV6-6 | - | few | TGTGCCAGCAGTTACTCGCAGGGCATTGGGGTCTACAATGAGCAGTTCTTC | CASSYSQGIGVYNEQFF
12 | TRBJ2-1 | TRBV11-3 | - | few | TGTGCCAGCAGCTTAACGACGAATGAGCAGTTCTTC | CASSLTTNEQFF
16 | TRBJ2-5 | TRBV11-2 | TRBD2 | few | TGTGCCAGCAGGGGCTGGACTAGCTTAGGTGTCGAGACCCAGTACTTC | CASRGWTSLGVETQYF
16 | TRBJ2-1 | TRBV11-3 | TRBD2 | few | TGTGCCAGCAGCTTAGGGACGGGGACTAGATTCAATGAGCAGTTCTTC | CASSLGTGTRFNEQFF
14 | TRBJ1-2 | TRBV4-1 | TRBD1 | many | TGCGCCAGCAGCGGTGGACAGGGGGCCTATGGCTACACCTTC | CASSGGQGAYGYTF
14 | TRBJ1-1 | TRBV11-2 | TRBD1 | - | TGTGCCAGCAGCTTAGAGGGACAGGGCGCTGAAGCTTTCTTT | CASSLEGQGAEAFF
17 | TRBJ2-3 | TRBV12-3/TRBV12-4 | TRBD2 | - | TGTGCCAGCAGCTACCCATTTAGCGGGAGGGCCCCAGATACGCAGTATTTT | CASSYPFSGRAPDTQYF
13 | TRBJ1-2 | TRBV6-2/TRBV6-3 | TRBD1 | few | TGTGCCAGCACCCTCGGGACAGACGGTGGCTACACCTTC | CASTLGTDGGYTF
12 | TRBJ1-1 | TRBV6-6 | - | - | TGTGCCAGCAGTTATTCAGACAGGGAAGCTTTCTTT | CASSYSDREAFF
14 | TRBJ1-2 | TRBV24-1 | - | few | TGTGCCACCAGAAATAGTGGAGGGAACTATGGCTACACCTTC | CATRNSGGNYGYTF
14 | TRBJ2-1 | TRBV20-1 | - | - | TGCAGTGCTAGAGTAGCGGTGAACTACAATGAGCAGTTCTTC | CSARVAVNYNEQFF
15 | TRBJ2-4 | TRBV7-2 | - | - | TGTGCCAGCAGCTTAGACTTACTAGCCAAAAACATTCAGTACTTC | CASSLDLLAKNIQYF
19 | TRBJ2-3 | TRBV7-8 | TRBD2 | - | TGTGCCAGCAGCTTAATTGGCGCGGGAGTGGGGCCTAGCACAGATACGCAGTATTTT | CASSLIGAGVGPSTDTQYF
14 | TRBJ2-7 | TRBV28 | - | few | TGTGCCAGCAGTACCCCGGACAGAGCAGGCGAGCAGTACTTC | CASSTPDRAGEQYF
13 | TRBJ2-1 | TRBV12-3/TRBV12-4 | - | - | TGTGCCAGCAGTACCCGACAGAGCAATGAGCAGTTCTTC | CASSTRQSNEQFF
14 | TRBJ1-4 | TRBV7-9 | - | - | TGTGCCAGCAGCTCTTTAATGATCGGAGAAAAACTGTTTTTT | CASSSLMIGEKLFF
16 | TRBJ2-5 | TRBV7-8 | TRBD2 | few | TGTGCCAGCAGCCTAATAGCGGGAGGATTGAGACAGACCCAGTACTTC | CASSLIAGGLRQTQYF
13 | TRBJ2-1 | TRBV29-1 | - | - | TGCAGCGTTTCCCGGGACCTAGACAATGAGCAGTTCTTC | CSVSRDLDNEQFF
14 | TRBJ2-7 | TRBV6-5 | TRBD1 | - | TGTGCCAGCAGTATCTCCGGGACAGGGAAAGAGCAGTACTTC | CASSISGTGKEQYF
17 | TRBJ2-1 | TRBV6-5 | - | many | TGTGCCAGCAGTTACTCGATGTCCTCAATACGTAACAATGAGCAGTTCTTC | CASSYSMSSIRNNEQFF
13 | TRBJ1-1 | TRBV7-6 | - | few | TGTGCCAGCAGCCCACGAGACAGGACGGGAGCTTTCTTT | CASSPRDRTGAFF
11 | TRBJ1-2 | TRBV30 | - | - | TGTGCCTGGCTCCGCCTCTATGGCTACACCTTC | CAWLRLYGYTF
15 | TRBJ1-1 | TRBV10-1 | - | - | TGCGCCAGCAGCCGCATACGAGGGGGTAACACTGAAGCTTTCTTT | CASSRIRGGNTEAFF
12 | TRBJ2-7 | TRBV6-2/TRBV6-3 | - | - | TGTGGCGTCAGCCGGGGCGGCTACGAGCAGTACTTC | CGVSRGGYEQYF
15 | TRBJ2-3 | TRBV5-6 | TRBD2 | - | TGTGCCAGCAGCTCGTCTGGCGGGAGGGGCGATACGCAGTATTTT | CASSSSGGRGDTQYF
15 | TRBJ2-1 | TRBV5-8 | TRBD2 | - | TGTGCCAGCAGCTTGGAGCTAGCGGGCGGAAATGAGCAGTTCTTC | CASSLELAGGNEQFF
15 | TRBJ1-5 | TRBV19 | - | - | TGTGCCAGTAAAACAGACCCCTCGGGCAATCAGCCCCAGCATTTT | CASKTDPSGNQPQHF
14 | TRBJ2-3 | TRBV7-2 | - | - | TGTGCCAGCAGCTTAGAGGGACTGACAGATACGCAGTATTTT | CASSLEGLTDTQYF
18 | TRBJ2-5 | TRBV7-3 | - | - | TGTGCCAGCAGCTTAAGGGGGAAAGGATCTCCCGCACAAGAGACCCAGTACTTC | CASSLRGKGSPAQETQYF
13 | TRBJ1-1 | TRBV7-3 | - | many | TGTGCCAGCAGGGGGACGGAGAACACTGAAGCTTTCTTT | CASRGTENTEAFF
14 | TRBJ1-2 | TRBV20-1 | - | - | TGCAGTGCTCCAGCCTTTGGGGGGGGCTATGGCTACACCTTC | CSAPAFGGGYGYTF
15 | TRBJ2-7 | TRBV6-1 | TRBD2 | few | TGTGCCAGCAGTTACGTACTAGCGGAAGCCTACGAGCAGTACTTC | CASSYVLAEAYEQYF
17 | TRBJ2-3 | TRBV20-1 | TRBD1 | - | TGCAGTGCTAGTCCTGGGCCGGGACAGGGGAGGACAGATACGCAGTATTTT | CSASPGPGQGRTDTQYF
16 | TRBJ2-1 | TRBV5-1 | TRBD2 | - | TGCGCCAGCAGCTCCTCACTAGCGGGGACATACAATGAGCAGTTCTTC | CASSSSLAGTYNEQFF
14 | TRBJ2-3 | TRBV7-9 | - | few | TGTGCCAGCAGCCCTACAGCTCACCCAGATACGCAGTATTTT | CASSPTAHPDTQYF
13 | TRBJ1-1 | TRBV11-2 | - | - | TGTGCCAGCAGCTTAGCAGGGGAGGATCGAGCTTTCTTT | CASSLAGEDRAFF
14 | TRBJ1-2 | TRBV5-1 | - | many | TGCGCCAGCAGCTTGGCAGTCATAGGCGGTGGCTACACCTTC | CASSLAVIGGGYTF